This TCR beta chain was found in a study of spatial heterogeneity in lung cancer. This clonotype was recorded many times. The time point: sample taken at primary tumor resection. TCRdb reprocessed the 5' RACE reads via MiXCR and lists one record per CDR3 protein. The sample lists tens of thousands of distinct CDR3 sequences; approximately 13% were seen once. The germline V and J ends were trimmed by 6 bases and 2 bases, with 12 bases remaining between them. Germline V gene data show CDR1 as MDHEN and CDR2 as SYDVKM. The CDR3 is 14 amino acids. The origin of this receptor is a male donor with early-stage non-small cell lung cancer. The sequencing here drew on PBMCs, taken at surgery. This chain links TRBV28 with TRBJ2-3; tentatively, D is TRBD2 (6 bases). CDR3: CASSRGTITDTQYF. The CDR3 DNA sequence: TGTGCCAGCAGCCGCGGGACGATCACAGATACGCAGTATTTT.